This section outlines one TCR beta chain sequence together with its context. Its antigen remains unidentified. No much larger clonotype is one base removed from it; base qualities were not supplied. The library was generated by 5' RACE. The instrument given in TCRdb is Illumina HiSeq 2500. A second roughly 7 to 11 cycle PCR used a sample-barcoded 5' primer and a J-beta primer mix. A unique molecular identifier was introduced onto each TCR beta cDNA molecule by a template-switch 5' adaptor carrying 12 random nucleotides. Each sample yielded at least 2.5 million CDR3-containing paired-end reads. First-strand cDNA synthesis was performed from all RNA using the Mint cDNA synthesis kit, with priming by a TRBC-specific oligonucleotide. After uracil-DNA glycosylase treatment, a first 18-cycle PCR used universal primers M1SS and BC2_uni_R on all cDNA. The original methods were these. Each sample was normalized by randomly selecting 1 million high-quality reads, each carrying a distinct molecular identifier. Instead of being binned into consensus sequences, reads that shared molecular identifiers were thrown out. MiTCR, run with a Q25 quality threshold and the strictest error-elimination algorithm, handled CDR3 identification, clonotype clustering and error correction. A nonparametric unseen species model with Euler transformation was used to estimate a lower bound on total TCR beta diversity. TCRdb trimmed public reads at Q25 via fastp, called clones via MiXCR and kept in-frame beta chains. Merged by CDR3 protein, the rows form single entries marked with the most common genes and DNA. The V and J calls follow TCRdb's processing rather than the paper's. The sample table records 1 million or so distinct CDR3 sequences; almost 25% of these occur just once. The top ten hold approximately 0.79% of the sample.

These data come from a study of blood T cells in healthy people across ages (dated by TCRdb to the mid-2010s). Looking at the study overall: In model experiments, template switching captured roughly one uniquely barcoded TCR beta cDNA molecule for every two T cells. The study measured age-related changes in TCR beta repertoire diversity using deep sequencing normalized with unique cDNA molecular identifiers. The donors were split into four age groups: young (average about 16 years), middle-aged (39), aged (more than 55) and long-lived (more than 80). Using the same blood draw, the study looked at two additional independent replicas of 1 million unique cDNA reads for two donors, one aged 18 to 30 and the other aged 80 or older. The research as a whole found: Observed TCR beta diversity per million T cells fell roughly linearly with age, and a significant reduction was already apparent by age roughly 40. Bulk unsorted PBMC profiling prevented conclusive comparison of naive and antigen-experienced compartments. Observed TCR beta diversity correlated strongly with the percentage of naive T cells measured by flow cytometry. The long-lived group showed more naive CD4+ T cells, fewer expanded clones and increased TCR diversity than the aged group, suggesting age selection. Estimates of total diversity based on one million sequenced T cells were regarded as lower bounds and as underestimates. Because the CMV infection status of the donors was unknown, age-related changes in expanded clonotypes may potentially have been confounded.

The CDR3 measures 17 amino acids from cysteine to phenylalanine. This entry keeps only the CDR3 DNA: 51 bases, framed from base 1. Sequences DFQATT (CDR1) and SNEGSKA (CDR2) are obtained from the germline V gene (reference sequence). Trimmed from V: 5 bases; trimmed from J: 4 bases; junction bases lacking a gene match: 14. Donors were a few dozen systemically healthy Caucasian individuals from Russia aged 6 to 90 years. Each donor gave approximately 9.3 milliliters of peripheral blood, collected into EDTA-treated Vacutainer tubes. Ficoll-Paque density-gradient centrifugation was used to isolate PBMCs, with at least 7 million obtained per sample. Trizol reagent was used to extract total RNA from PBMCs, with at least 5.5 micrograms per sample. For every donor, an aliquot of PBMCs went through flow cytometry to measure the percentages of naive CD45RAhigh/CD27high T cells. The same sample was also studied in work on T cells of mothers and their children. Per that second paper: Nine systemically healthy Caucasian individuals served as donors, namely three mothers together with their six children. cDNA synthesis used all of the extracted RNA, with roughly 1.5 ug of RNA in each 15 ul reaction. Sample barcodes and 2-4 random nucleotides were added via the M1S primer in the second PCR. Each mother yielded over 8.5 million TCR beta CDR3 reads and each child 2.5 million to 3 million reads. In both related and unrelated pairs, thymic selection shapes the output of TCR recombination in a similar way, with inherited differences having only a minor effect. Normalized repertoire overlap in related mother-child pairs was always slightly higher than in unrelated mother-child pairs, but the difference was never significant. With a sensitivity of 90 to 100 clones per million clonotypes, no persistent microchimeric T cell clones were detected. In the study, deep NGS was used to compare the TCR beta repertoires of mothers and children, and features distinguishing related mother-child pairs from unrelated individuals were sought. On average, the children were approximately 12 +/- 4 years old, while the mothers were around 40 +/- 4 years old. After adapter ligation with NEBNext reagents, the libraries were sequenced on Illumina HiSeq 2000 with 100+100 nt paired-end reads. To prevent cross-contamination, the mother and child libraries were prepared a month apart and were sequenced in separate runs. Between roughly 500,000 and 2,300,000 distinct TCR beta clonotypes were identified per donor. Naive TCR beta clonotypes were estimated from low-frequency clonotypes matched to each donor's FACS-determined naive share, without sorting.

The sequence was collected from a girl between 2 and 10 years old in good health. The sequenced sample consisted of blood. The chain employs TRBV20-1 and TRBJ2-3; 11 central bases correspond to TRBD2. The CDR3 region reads CSARTSGSFGRADTQYF. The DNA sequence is TGCAGTGCTCGCACTAGCGGGAGTTTCGGAAGGGCAGATACGCAGTATTTT.